One TCR beta chain is described in this entry. Germline-derived CDR1 and CDR2 are SGHRS and YFSETQ. Germline trimming cut 4 bases from V and 4 bases from J; bases unmatched to any gene: 9. The CDR3 length is 16 residues. Using its own MiXCR run on the RT-PCR reads, TCRdb lists one record per CDR3 protein. The sample has about 680,000 distinct CDR3 sequences, 14% seen once; the top ten hold 3% to 4.5%. This chain uses TRBV5-1 with TRBJ1-1; 11 bases are a match to TRBD1. The sequencing input was memory CD4+ T cells from blood. This TCR derives from a female donor in good health, serving as a healthy control. The CDR3 spells CASSPLFGTGGTEAFF. CDR3 DNA: TGCGCCAGCAGCCCTCTTTTCGGGACAGGGGGCACTGAAGCTTTCTTT.